A selection of T cell receptor beta chains follows, all from one sample in a study of T cells in Graves' hyperthyroidism and ophthalmopathy. TCRdb called the multiplex PCR reads again in MiXCR, with one record for every CDR3 protein. The table shows around 370,000 distinct CDR3 sequences, with roughly 18% occurring only once. Material for sequencing was blood. The receptors derive from a man aged 18 to 30 with Graves' ophthalmopathy. CDR3s include the opening cysteine and the closing phenylalanine or tryptophan. A D gene is named only where the DNA matches it firmly. Only part of the rows carry a size: once, few, many, or a class if the clone is expanded.

V gene,clone size,D gene,J gene,CDR3 DNA,CDR3 protein
TRBV24-1,.,.,TRBJ2-3,TGTGCCACCAGTGATTTGCTGGTTGGTACGCAGTATTTT,CATSDLLVGTQYF
TRBV11-2,many,.,TRBJ1-6,TGTGCCAGCAGCTTAGAAGGGCCAGGGCCAAATTCACCCCTCCACTTT,CASSLEGPGPNSPLHF
TRBV9,few,.,TRBJ2-5,TGTGCCAGCAGCCCCCGGCAGGGCCGTGAGACCCAGTACTTC,CASSPRQGRETQYF
TRBV5-1,many,.,TRBJ2-3,TGCGCCAGCAGCTTGAGGGGCGGGTACACAGATACGCAGTATTTT,CASSLRGGYTDTQYF
TRBV28,many,.,TRBJ1-2,TGTGCCAGCACCCCCAACGGCAGGGGTGGCTACACCTTC,CASTPNGRGGYTF
TRBV6-1,.,TRBD1,TRBJ2-1,TGTGCCAGCAGTCCGACAGGGGGGTACAATGAGCAGTTCTTC,CASSPTGGYNEQFF
TRBV20-1,.,.,TRBJ1-2,TGCAGTGCTAGACCCAACGATGGCTACACCTTC,CSARPNDGYTF
TRBV20-1,.,TRBD1,TRBJ2-1,TGCAGTGCTAGTGGACAGGGGGCTGGGAATGAGCAGTTCTTC,CSASGQGAGNEQFF
TRBV28,many,.,TRBJ1-1,TGTGCCAGCAGTTTCGACTTGGGAGCTGAAGCTTTCTTT,CASSFDLGAEAFF
TRBV10-3,.,.,TRBJ1-1,TGTGCCATCAGTGATCGTCCTGGGACTGAAGCTTTCTTT,CAISDRPGTEAFF
TRBV15,few,TRBD2,TRBJ2-5,TGTGCCACCAGCAGAGCCAGCGGGGAGGCCCAGTACTTC,CATSRASGEAQYF
TRBV7-2,.,.,TRBJ1-1,TGTGCCAGCAGCTACCCGTATGCTTACACTGAAGCTTTCTTT,CASSYPYAYTEAFF
TRBV12-3/TRBV12-4,many,TRBD1,TRBJ1-1,TGTGCCAGCAGTCTATGGACAGGGAGAGTCACTGAAGCTTTCTTT,CASSLWTGRVTEAFF
TRBV15,.,TRBD2,TRBJ2-3,TGTGCCACCGGGTACGCGGGGGGGGCGGGAGATACGCAGTATTTT,CATGYAGGAGDTQYF
TRBV4-2,.,.,TRBJ2-7,TGTGCCAGCAGCCACACGGACAGCTCCTACGAGCAGTACTTC,CASSHTDSSYEQYF
TRBV10-3,.,.,TRBJ1-3,TGTGCCATCATCGGGGAGGTTGGAAACACCATATATTTT,CAIIGEVGNTIYF
TRBV6-1,.,.,TRBJ2-7,TGTGCCAGCAGTCTAACTGTTCCGGGCAGGGGTCTCTACGAGCAGTACTTC,CASSLTVPGRGLYEQYF
TRBV9,few,TRBD1,TRBJ2-7,TGTGCCAGCAGCATCGAAGACAGGGAGACCTACGAGCAGTACTTC,CASSIEDRETYEQYF
TRBV7-2,.,.,TRBJ2-1,TGTGCCAGCAGCCCAAGGGGGGGTCGAAATGAGCAGTTCTTC,CASSPRGGRNEQFF
TRBV20-1,few,TRBD1,TRBJ1-5,TGCAGTGCCCCGGACAGGACCTATAGCAATCAGCCCCAGCATTTT,CSAPDRTYSNQPQHF
TRBV24-1,.,.,TRBJ2-5,TGTGCCACCAGTGCTAGGGGGGGGGCTCAAGAGACCCAGTACTTC,CATSARGGAQETQYF
TRBV7-2,many,TRBD1,TRBJ2-7,TGTGCCAGCAGCTTTTCAGGGGGTGTCGAGCAGTACTTC,CASSFSGGVEQYF